This T cell receptor (beta chain) is drawn from a study of long-term antiretroviral therapy in people with HIV. An immunoSEQ assay, version v3.0, was performed at survey level. Profiling relied on immunoSEQ multiplex PCR, and the TCRdb table lists in-frame clones only, not all of them. The data contain over 15,000 clones, over 75% of them singletons. A word on this clone: The antigen is undetermined.

Notes on the study in general: Gathering of blood took place between about 2003 and 2017, possibly under older ART regimens.

The CDR3 covers 15 residues. Trimming cost V 7 bases and J 3 bases, with 18 bases left between them. Germline V gene lookup returns CDR1 SGHTA and CDR2 FQGNSA. The chain carries TRBV7-2 and TRBJ1-2; TRBD1 might be the D (6 bases). This receptor was identified in a man under 40 with HIV. The source material was unsorted PBMCs, sampled roughly 2.1 years before starting antiretroviral therapy. Here the CDR3 DNA reads TGTGCCAGCAACCCGCCCGGACAGATCTACTATGGCTACACCTTC. Its protein product is CASNPPGQIYYGYTF. Together with reference TRBV7-2 and TRBJ1-2, the CDR3 gives the full variable domain: GAGVSQSPSNKVTEKGKDVELRCDPISGHTALYWYRQSLGQGLEFLIYFQGNSAPDKSGLPSDRFSAERTGGSVSTLTIQRTQQEDSAVYLCASNPPGQIYYGYTFGSGTRLTVV.